Presented here are 32 T cell receptor beta chains from one specimen sequenced in a study of T cell responses to AZD1222 COVID-19 vaccine (TCRdb year 2021). The sample's time point, from its label and the paper: baseline before first vaccination. Library prep was done by the immunoSEQ multiplex PCR assay. The clones in this table, taken by TCRdb from immuneACCESS, are in-frame only. Not every clone is retained; where verified, under half of the shortfall comes from an unresolved V gene, and the cause of the rest is unknown. For this sample the table gives about 190,000 clones, of which roughly 93% were detected only once. The ten largest account for roughly 8.4% of the sample. Sequenced material: peripheral blood, taken on day 0 of AZD1222 vaccination. The receptors here all came from an adult in good health.

The chain joins TRBV6-2 or TRBV6-3 to TRBJ2-7; the match to TRBD1 covers 10 bases. V was clipped by 6 bases and J by 6 bases; unmatched bases: 5. This CDR3 spans 13 amino acids. The germline gives CDR1 MNHEY, CDR2 SVGEGT. Here the CDR3 reads CASSQGTGAEQYF. The CDR3 region has the DNA TGTGCCAGCAGCCAGGGGACAGGGGCCGAGCAGTACTTC.

In this sample, this clone turned up a few times. The genes are TRBV24-1 and TRBJ1-2; unclear D gene. V was pared by 7 bases and J by 4 bases, with 21 bases between. Germline assignment: CDR1 KGHDR and CDR2 SFDVKD. CDR3 length: 16 amino acids. CDR3 sequence reads: CATRDFGRRYGYGYTF. The CDR3 DNA follows: TGTGCCACCAGAGACTTCGGGAGGCGATATGGCTATGGCTACACCTTC.

The chain joins TRBV3-1 (or the pseudogene TRBV3-2) to TRBJ2-1; TRBD2 aligns across 8 bases. Germline trimming cut 0 bases from V and 3 bases from J; bases unmatched to any gene: 1. This CDR3 has 15 residues. CDR1 and CDR2 from the germline V gene are LGHDT and YNNKEL (reference sequence). The CDR3 coding sequence is TGTGCCAGCAGCCAAGAGACTAGCGTCTACAATGAGCAGTTCTTC. Amino acid sequence: CASSQETSVYNEQFF.

The chain has TRBV5-1 and TRBJ2-3; 10 nucleotides agree with TRBD2. V shed 4 bases, J shed 7 bases, and the junction held 9 bases outside the gene matches. This CDR3 spans 15 amino acids. Germline V CDR1 and CDR2: SGHRS, YFSETQ. CDR3 amino acids: CASSTKAGGANTQYF. CDR3 DNA sequence: TGCGCCAGCAGCACCAAAGCGGGAGGGGCAAATACGCAGTATTTT.

The chain combines TRBV6-6 with TRBJ2-7; 10 positions agree with TRBD1. CDR1 MNHNY and CDR2 SVGAGI come from the germline V gene (reference sequence). This CDR3 contains 15 residues. After removal of 8 bases from V and 6 bases from J, the junction contained 13 bases not matched to a gene. The CDR3 DNA is TGTGCCAGCGGGGGGGGGACAGGGGCGCACCCCGAGCAGTACTTC. Its translation: CASGGGTGAHPEQYF.

The chain has TRBV10-2 and TRBJ2-5, with D unresolved. Germline-derived CDR1 and CDR2 are WSHSY and SAAADI. V lost 6 bases to trimming and J lost 3 bases, with 11 bases between them. The CDR3 length is 13 residues. The CDR3 nucleotides read TGCGCCAGCAGGCCTGTCTTAAAAGAGACCCAGTACTTC. It translates to CASRPVLKETQYF.

The chain uses TRBV27 and TRBJ1-5; D remains ambiguous. The V and J ends lost 5 bases and 4 bases respectively, with 21 bases between them. The CDR3 spans 17 residues. CDR1 and CDR2 from the germline V gene are MNHEY and SMNVEV (reference sequence). The CDR3 DNA sequence: TGTGCCAGCAGTCCCCGAGGAGGTACGGGCTTTAATCAGCCCCAGCATTTT. Translating it yields CASSPRGGTGFNQPQHF.

Regarding this clone: One end of the junction fails to match germline, which may point to a read error. The chain joins TRBV25-1 to TRBJ2-7; D could derive from TRBD1 or TRBD2 (5 bases each). This CDR3 contains 15 residues. CDR1 and CDR2 from the germline V gene are MGHDK and SYGVNS. In nucleotides, the CDR3 is TGTGCCAGCAGTCCCCTGGAGGACAACCTTTACGCGCAGTACTTC. Translated: CASSPLEDNLYAQYF.

The rearrangement joins TRBV13 to TRBJ2-7, with 12 nucleotides matching TRBD2. CDR3 length equals 16 residues. From germline, CDR1 is PRHDT and CDR2 FYEKMQ (reference sequence). With V trimmed by 0 bases and J by 7 bases, 7 bases remained unmatched. CDR3 region: CASSLGELAGGREQYF. The DNA for the CDR3 is TGTGCCAGCAGCTTAGGGGAACTAGCGGGGGGACGGGAGCAGTACTTC. Based on the CDR3 plus reference TRBV13 and TRBJ2-7, the full variable domain is AAGVIQSPRHLIKEKRETATLKCYPIPRHDTVYWYQQGPGQDPQFLISFYEKMQSDKGSIPDRFSAQQFSDYHSELNMSSLELGDSALYFCASSLGELAGGREQYFGPGTRLTVT.

This clone was seen a single time. The chain is built from TRBV6-1 and TRBJ1-5; D perhaps matches TRBD1 (6 bases). V was pared by 0 bases and J by 3 bases, with 21 bases between. Germline CDR1 is MNHNS and CDR2 is SASEGT. The CDR3 contains 19 residues. CDR3 DNA sequence: TGTGCCAGCAGTGAAGCGAGGGGAAGCGGGACACTGGACAATCAGCCCCAGCATTTT. Translation: CASSEARGSGTLDNQPQHF.

This chain links TRBV12-3 or TRBV12-4 with TRBJ1-2; no clear D gene. The CDR3 has 12 amino acids. V was trimmed by 7 bases and J by 5 bases, leaving 11 bases between them. CDR3 nucleotides: TGTGCCAGCACTGAGACGGGGTATGGCTACACCTTC. Translated: CASTETGYGYTF.

The chain is built from TRBV4-2 and TRBJ2-7; D may be TRBD2 (5 bases). The V gene's germline CDR1 is LGHNA and CDR2 YNFKEQ. V shed 3 bases and J shed 7 bases, with 19 bases lying between them. This CDR3 comprises 15 residues. This chain's CDR3 is CASSHSDTGKREQYF. The CDR3 region has the DNA TGTGCCAGCAGCCACTCAGACACGGGGAAGAGGGAGCAGTACTTC.

J is TRBJ1-1 and V is TRBV30; D is possibly TRBD1 (5 bases). Germline assignment: CDR1 GTSNPN and CDR2 SVGIG (reference sequence). This CDR3 has 13 amino acids. Trimming stripped 4 bases from V and 5 bases from J, with 14 bases between. This chain's CDR3 is CAWKFAGETEAFF. CDR3 bases: TGTGCCTGGAAGTTTGCGGGGGAGACTGAAGCTTTCTTT.

The J gene is TRBJ1-1, the V gene TRBV19; D unresolved. Germline CDR1 is LNHDA and CDR2 is SQIVND (reference sequence). V gave up 1 base and J gave up 4 bases, with 10 bases separating them. The CDR3 has 14 amino acids. The CDR3: CASSIGQKGTEAFF. DNA of the CDR3: TGTGCCAGTAGTATAGGGCAGAAGGGCACTGAAGCTTTCTTT.

This chain connects TRBV4-1 to TRBJ1-2; D may be TRBD1 (5 bases). The length of the CDR3 is 16 residues. V was trimmed by 0 bases and J by 4 bases, leaving 15 bases between them. Germline V gene sequence: CDR1 MGHRA, CDR2 YSYEKL. The CDR3 spells CASSQEERGRSYGYTF. As DNA, the CDR3 is TGCGCCAGCAGCCAAGAAGAGAGGGGACGAAGCTATGGCTACACCTTC.

The table lists this clone with a few counts. The genes are TRBV28 and TRBJ1-2, with 10 bases that match TRBD1. Unmatched junction bases numbered 10, after V lost 5 bases and J lost 4 bases. Germline V CDR1 and CDR2: MDHEN, SYDVKM. The CDR3 runs to 16 residues. In DNA form, the CDR3 reads TGTGCCAGCAGTCCTAGCGGGACAGGGGATGGCTATGGCTACACCTTC. This encodes CASSPSGTGDGYGYTF.

The gene calls are TRBV12-3 or TRBV12-4 and TRBJ1-6; the D is unclear. V lost 7 bases, J lost 9 bases, and 13 bases lay in between. This CDR3 has 13 amino acids. CDR3 sequence: CASTHPPGSPLHF. The CDR3 nucleotides read TGTGCCAGCACGCACCCGCCAGGTTCACCCCTCCACTTT.

The chain joins TRBV28 to TRBJ1-1; no clear D. The CDR3 has 14 amino acids. Between the trimmed V and J ends, which lost 2 bases and 1 base, there was a span of 8 bases. From germline, CDR1 is MDHEN and CDR2 SYDVKM. The CDR3, as DNA: TGTGCCAGCAGTTTAAGTCCGAAGAACACTGAAGCTTTCTTT. Translation gives CASSLSPKNTEAFF.

The chain uses TRBV7-8 and TRBJ2-6; TRBD1 matches 8 bases. The CDR3 runs to 18 residues. The V segment lost 2 bases and the J segment 0 bases; nucleotides outside the gene matches: 6. Germline V gene data show CDR1 as SGHVS and CDR2 as FQNEAQ. The CDR3 protein is CASSLYGQGDSGANVLTF. CDR3 coding DNA: TGTGCCAGCAGCTTATACGGACAGGGTGACTCTGGGGCCAACGTCCTGACTTTC.

V is TRBV5-1 and J is TRBJ2-1; 10 nucleotides agree with TRBD2. V lost 7 bases to trimming and J lost 9 bases; unmatched junction nucleotides: 7. The V gene's germline CDR1 is SGHRS and CDR2 YFSETQ. The CDR3 contains 13 residues. CDR3 sequence reads: CASGLAVQSEQFF. The CDR3 DNA sequence: TGCGCCAGCGGACTAGCGGTCCAGTCTGAGCAGTTCTTC.

The chain has TRBV6-5 and TRBJ2-1; D is ambiguous. The germline V gene encodes CDR1 MNHEY and CDR2 SVGAGI. This CDR3 comprises 15 residues. Deletions cut 6 bases from V and 0 bases from J, with 12 bases between. The CDR3 spells CASRSGASSYNEQFF. CDR3 coding DNA: TGTGCCAGCAGGTCCGGCGCAAGCTCCTACAATGAGCAGTTCTTC.

The chain combines TRBV6-1 with TRBJ1-1, with TRBD1 matching 8 bases. With 1 base clipped from V and 4 bases from J, the junction kept 2 bases outside the gene matches. CDR3 size: 14 residues. CDR1 is MNHNS, CDR2 SASEGT, per germline. This CDR3 reads CASSEGQGPTEAFF. DNA for the CDR3: TGTGCCAGCAGTGAAGGACAGGGGCCCACTGAAGCTTTCTTT.

This clone was counted between two and nine times. V and J are TRBV28 and TRBJ1-2; D is uncertain. V shed 8 bases and J shed 7 bases, with 14 bases lying between them. The CDR3 consists of 12 residues. Germline V CDR1 and CDR2: MDHEN, SYDVKM. CDR3 nucleotide sequence: TGTGCCAGCTTGAGGAATTCGGCTGGCTACACCTTC. This sequence encodes CASLRNSAGYTF.

The count of this clone is one. The chain recombines TRBV7-3 with TRBJ2-1; TRBD2 aligns across 12 bases. CDR1 and CDR2 from the germline V gene are SGHTA and FQGTGA. The CDR3 is 17 amino acids. Trimming removed 4 bases from V and 5 bases from J; junction bases left unmatched: 9. The CDR3, as DNA: TGTGCCAGCAGCTCAAGGCTAGCGGGAGGGGGCGACAATGAGCAGTTCTTC. This codes for CASSSRLAGGGDNEQFF.

Concerning this clone: The germline gene is not matched at one end of the junction; a read error may be the cause. DNA for the CDR3: TGTGCCAGCAGCGAATCTGGGCGGCACACAGATACGCAGTATTTT. Translating it yields CASSESGRHTDTQYF. The chain recombines TRBV25-1 with TRBJ2-3; D unclear. CDR1 and CDR2 from the germline V gene are MGHDK and SYGVNS. This CDR3 contains 15 residues. Combining the CDR3 with reference TRBV25-1 and TRBJ2-3 gives the whole variable domain EADIYQTPRYLVIGTGKKITLECSQTMGHDKMYWYQQDPGMELHLIHYSYGVNSTEKGDLSSESTVSRIRTEHFPLTLESARPSHTSQYLCASSESGRHTDTQYFGPGTRLTVL.

This chain uses TRBV5-1 with TRBJ2-3; 10 nucleotides match TRBD2. The CDR3 contains 16 residues. After removal of 4 bases from V and 2 bases from J, the junction contained 7 bases not matched to a gene. Germline assignment: CDR1 SGHRS and CDR2 YFSETQ. CDR3 loop: CASSPRLAGFTDTQYF. In DNA, the CDR3 is TGCGCCAGCAGCCCACGACTAGCGGGCTTCACAGATACGCAGTATTTT.

The chain uses TRBV2 and TRBJ2-1, with D perhaps given as TRBD1 or TRBD2 (5 bases each). Trimming pared 5 bases from V and 8 bases from J, leaving 13 bases between. The V gene's germline CDR1 is SNHLY and CDR2 FYNNEI. The CDR3 consists of 13 residues. The CDR3 nucleotides are TGTGCCAGCAGTAAAAAAAGAGGGGATGAGCAGTTCTTC. It yields the protein CASSKKRGDEQFF.

This chain uses TRBV6-5 with TRBJ1-2, with D perhaps TRBD1 (5 bases). Germline loops: CDR1 MNHEY, CDR2 SVGAGI. The V and J ends lost 2 bases and 8 bases respectively, with 12 bases between them. This CDR3 is built from 13 residues. The CDR3 spells CASSYGQGGGYTF. The CDR3 bases are TGTGCCAGCAGTTACGGGCAGGGCGGCGGCTACACCTTC.

This clone was recorded once. This chain uses TRBV4-1 with TRBJ1-2; D unresolved. The length of the CDR3 is 13 residues. V was shortened by 1 base and J by 6 bases, with 9 bases between the two germline ends. Germline-derived CDR1 and CDR2 are MGHRA and YSYEKL. DNA for the CDR3: TGCGCCAGCAGCCAAGGTTACAGCGATGGCTACACCTTC. Its translation: CASSQGYSDGYTF.

This chain joins TRBV9 and TRBJ2-3; D gene uncertain. Germline lookup yields CDR1 SGDLS and CDR2 YYNGEE. V was pared by 0 bases and J by 5 bases, with 1 base between. The CDR3 loop spans 11 amino acids. The CDR3 sequence: CASSVEDTQYF. CDR3 sequence (DNA): TGTGCCAGCAGCGTAGAAGATACGCAGTATTTT. The full variable domain, with the rest looked up from reference TRBV9 and TRBJ2-3, is DSGVTQTPKHLITATGQRVTLRCSPRSGDLSVYWYQQSLDQGLQFLIQYYNGEERAKGNILERFSAQQFPDLHSELNLSSLELGDSALYFCASSVEDTQYFGPGTRLTVL.

The chain recombines TRBV5-1 with TRBJ2-7; 8 bases map to TRBD1. The germline V gene has CDR1 SGHRS and CDR2 YFSETQ. V was pared by 1 base and J by 3 bases, with 6 bases of the junction left unmatched. The CDR3 sequence is 15 residues long. The CDR3: CASSLWQGANYEQYF. CDR3 sequence (DNA): TGCGCCAGCAGCTTGTGGCAGGGGGCAAACTACGAGCAGTACTTC.

The chain recombines TRBV2 with TRBJ2-7, with 7 bases matching TRBD1. The CDR3 spans 15 residues. V shed 0 bases, J shed 0 bases, and the junction held 2 bases outside the gene matches. Germline-derived CDR1 and CDR2 are SNHLY and FYNNEI. The chain's CDR3 is CASSEAGQLSYEQYF. The CDR3 nucleotides read TGTGCCAGCAGTGAAGCGGGACAGCTCTCCTACGAGCAGTACTTC.